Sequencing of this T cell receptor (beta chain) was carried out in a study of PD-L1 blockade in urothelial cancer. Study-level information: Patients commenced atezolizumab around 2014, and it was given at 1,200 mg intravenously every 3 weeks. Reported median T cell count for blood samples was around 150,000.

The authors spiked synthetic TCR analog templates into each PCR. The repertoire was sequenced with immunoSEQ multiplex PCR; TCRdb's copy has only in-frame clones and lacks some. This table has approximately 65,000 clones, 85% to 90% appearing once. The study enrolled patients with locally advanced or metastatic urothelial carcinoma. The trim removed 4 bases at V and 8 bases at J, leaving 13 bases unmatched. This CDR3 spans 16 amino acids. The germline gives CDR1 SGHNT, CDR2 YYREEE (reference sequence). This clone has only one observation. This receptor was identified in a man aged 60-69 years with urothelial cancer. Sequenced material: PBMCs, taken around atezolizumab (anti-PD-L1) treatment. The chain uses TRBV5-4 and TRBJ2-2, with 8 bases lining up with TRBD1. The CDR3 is CASSPGAGGVGGELFF. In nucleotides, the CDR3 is TGTGCCAGCAGCCCGGGAGCAGGGGGCGTCGGTGGGGAGCTGTTTTTT.